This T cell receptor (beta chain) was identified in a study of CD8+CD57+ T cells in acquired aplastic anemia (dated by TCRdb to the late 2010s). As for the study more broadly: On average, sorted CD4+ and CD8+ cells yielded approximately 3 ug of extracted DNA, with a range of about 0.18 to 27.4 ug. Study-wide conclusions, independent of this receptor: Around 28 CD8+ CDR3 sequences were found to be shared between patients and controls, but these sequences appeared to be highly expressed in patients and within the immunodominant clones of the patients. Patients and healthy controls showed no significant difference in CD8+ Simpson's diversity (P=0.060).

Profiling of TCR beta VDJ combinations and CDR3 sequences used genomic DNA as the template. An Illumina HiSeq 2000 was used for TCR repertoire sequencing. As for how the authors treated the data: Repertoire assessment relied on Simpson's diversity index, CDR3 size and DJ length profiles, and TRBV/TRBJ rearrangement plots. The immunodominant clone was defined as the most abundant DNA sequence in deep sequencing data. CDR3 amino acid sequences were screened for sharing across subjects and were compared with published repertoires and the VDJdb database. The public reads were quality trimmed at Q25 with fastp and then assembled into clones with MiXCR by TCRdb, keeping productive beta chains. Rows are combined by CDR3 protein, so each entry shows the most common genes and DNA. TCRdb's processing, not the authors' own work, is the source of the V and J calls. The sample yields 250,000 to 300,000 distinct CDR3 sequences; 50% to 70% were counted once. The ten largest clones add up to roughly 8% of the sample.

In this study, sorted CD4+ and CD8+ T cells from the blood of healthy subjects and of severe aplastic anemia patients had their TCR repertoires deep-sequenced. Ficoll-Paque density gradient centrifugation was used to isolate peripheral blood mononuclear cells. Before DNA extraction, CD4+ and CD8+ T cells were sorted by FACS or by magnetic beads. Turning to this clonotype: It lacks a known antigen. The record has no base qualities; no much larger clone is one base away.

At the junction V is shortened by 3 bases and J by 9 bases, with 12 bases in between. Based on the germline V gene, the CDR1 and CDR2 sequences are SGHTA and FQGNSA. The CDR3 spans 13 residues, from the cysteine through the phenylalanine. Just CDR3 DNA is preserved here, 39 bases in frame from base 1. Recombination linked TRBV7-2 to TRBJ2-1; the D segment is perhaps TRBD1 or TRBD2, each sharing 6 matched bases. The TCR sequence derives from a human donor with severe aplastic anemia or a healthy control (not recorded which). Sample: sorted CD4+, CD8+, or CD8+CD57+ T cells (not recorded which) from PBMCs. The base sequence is TGTGCCAGCAGCTTTGGTTGGGGGGCTGAGCAGTTCTTC. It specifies CASSFGWGAEQFF.